This section outlines one T cell receptor (beta chain) sequence together with its context. This entry comes from a study of cytomegalovirus exposure and HLA in healthy donors. The study ran its PCR with 60 Vbeta and 13 Jbeta primers. Assay used: immunoSEQ multiplex PCR; TCRdb lists only in-frame clones, some missing. Counted here are about 300,000 clones, 75% to 90% occurring once; the ten biggest clones make up roughly 4%. From germline, CDR1 is MDHEN and CDR2 SYDVKM. V lost 5 bases to trimming and J lost 7 bases; unmatched junction nucleotides: 7. The CDR3 contains 16 residues. Sequencing input: PBMCs. This TCR derives from a man aged 35 to 55 in good health and CMV-seropositive. The V call is TRBV28, the J call TRBJ2-1; 14 bases map to TRBD2. This CDR3 is CASSPWTSGRLNEQFF. CDR3 sequence (DNA): TGTGCCAGCAGTCCATGGACTAGCGGGAGGTTGAATGAGCAGTTCTTC.